This T cell receptor beta chain comes out of a study of cytomegalovirus exposure and HLA in healthy donors. This clone has only a few counts. Germline trimming cut 6 bases from V and 0 bases from J; bases unmatched to any gene: 4. From germline, CDR1 is MNHEY and CDR2 SMNVEV (reference sequence). The CDR3 runs to 15 residues. In the PCR, 60 Vbeta and 13 Jbeta primers were used. This table comes from immunoSEQ multiplex PCR, and its TCRdb copy is limited to in-frame clones, with some not included. Seen here are over 100,000 clones, around 80% observed once, and the top ten hold less than 6.5%. This chain connects TRBV27 to TRBJ2-2, with TRBD1 matching 7 bases. The material sequenced was PBMCs. The receptor's source is a man younger than 40 in good health and CMV-seronegative. The CDR3 coding sequence is TGTGCCAGCAGAGCCACAGGGGCGAACACCGGGGAGCTGTTTTTT. Protein product: CASRATGANTGELFF.